This TCR beta chain was retrieved from a study of shared clonotypes between healthy human individuals. General study findings and limits: The study generally estimated greater richness for naive than memory subsets.

Per the germline V gene, CDR1 is SNHLY and CDR2 is FYNNEI. V lost 5 bases to trimming and J lost 2 bases, with 23 bases between them. CDR3 length: 18 amino acids. Clones were read by immunoSEQ multiplex PCR, and TCRdb kept only the in-frame ones, dropping some. The sample carries a few hundred thousand clones, around 86% recorded once. About this clone: Antigen specificity is unknown.

Each donor was a Caucasian adult residing in Nashville, Tennessee. The sequence came from a man between 18 and 29 years old in good health. Sequenced material: memory CD8+ T cells sorted from blood. Subset reported: CD45RO+ cells pooled with CCR7-negative TemRA cells. The V and J genes are TRBV2 and TRBJ2-3; D not resolved. CDR3 sequence: CASSSLSIQAENTDTQYF. CDR3 bases: TGTGCCAGCAGTTCCCTCTCGATCCAGGCGGAAAACACAGATACGCAGTATTTT. Supplemented by reference TRBV2 and TRBJ2-3, the full variable domain reads EPEVTQTPSHQVTQMGQEVILRCVPISNHLYFYWYRQILGQKVEFLVSFYNNEISEKSEIFDDQFSVERPDGSNFTLKIRSTKLEDSAMYFCASSSLSIQAENTDTQYFGPGTRLTVL.